This TCR beta chain was found in a study of T cells after yellow fever vaccination. This CDR3 has 17 residues. This clonotype was seen more than once but under ten times. TCRdb re-called the 5' RACE reads with MiXCR, one entry per CDR3 protein. In the table there are just under 600,000 distinct CDR3 sequences, about 13% of which are singletons. The sample in question was PBMCs, obtained on the day of the yellow fever booster vaccination. This clonotype was obtained from a man aged 30 to 45 who received the YFV17D yellow fever vaccine. This chain links TRBV21-1 with TRBJ2-7; TRBD1 is the table's D call, not checked against the DNA. TRBV21-1 is a known pseudogene. CDR3: CASSKVSLTGKSYEQYF. As DNA, the CDR3 is TGTGCCAGCAGCAAAGTAAGTCTGACAGGAAAAAGCTACGAGCAGTACTTC.